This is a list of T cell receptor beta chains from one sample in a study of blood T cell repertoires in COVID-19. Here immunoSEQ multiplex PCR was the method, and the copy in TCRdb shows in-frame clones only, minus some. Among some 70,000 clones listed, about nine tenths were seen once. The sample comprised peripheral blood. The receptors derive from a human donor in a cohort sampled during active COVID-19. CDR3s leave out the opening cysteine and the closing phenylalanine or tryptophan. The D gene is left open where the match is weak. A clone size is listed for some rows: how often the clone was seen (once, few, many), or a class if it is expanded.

CDR3: ASSLYRDSGYT; V: TRBV7-8; size: .; J: TRBJ1-2; D: .
CDR3: ASNRDRNTGELF; V: TRBV2; size: .; J: TRBJ2-2; D: TRBD1
CDR3: ASSQGSAGGVSEQF; V: TRBV4-2; size: .; J: TRBJ2-1; D: TRBD2
CDR3: ASSPPAPADTQY; V: TRBV18; size: .; J: TRBJ2-3; D: .
CDR3: ASSYDRNTGELF; V: TRBV6-6; size: .; J: TRBJ2-2; D: .
CDR3: ASSTSRTDEKLF; V: TRBV6-5; size: once; J: TRBJ1-4; D: .
CDR3: ASIPGTDNTEAF; V: TRBV5-1; size: .; J: TRBJ1-1; D: TRBD1
CDR3: ASSLAVLANTGELF; V: TRBV7-2; size: .; J: TRBJ2-2; D: .
CDR3: ASSLAVADTQY; V: TRBV5-1; size: once; J: TRBJ2-3; D: .
CDR3: ASSLLAGGRTDTQY; V: TRBV7-8; size: .; J: TRBJ2-3; D: TRBD2
CDR3: ASSVGQAATNEKLF; V: TRBV9; size: .; J: TRBJ1-4; D: TRBD1
CDR3: ASSQSTSGSYEQY; V: TRBV4-3; size: .; J: TRBJ2-7; D: TRBD2
CDR3: ASKEGLAPAYEQY; V: TRBV6-5; size: once; J: TRBJ2-7; D: TRBD2
CDR3: ASSSSGNTEAF; V: TRBV18; size: .; J: TRBJ1-1; D: .
CDR3: ASSVGQRGAYEQY; V: TRBV9; size: few; J: TRBJ2-7; D: TRBD2
CDR3: ASTPGGGGGDTQY; V: TRBV2; size: .; J: TRBJ2-3; D: .
CDR3: ASSPPPPSSYNEQF; V: TRBV18; size: .; J: TRBJ2-1; D: .
CDR3: ASSLWRQGKKAF; V: TRBV11-3; size: .; J: TRBJ1-1; D: TRBD1
CDR3: ASSLMQGYQETQY; V: TRBV19; size: .; J: TRBJ2-5; D: .
CDR3: ASSDRVTGANVLT; V: TRBV2; size: .; J: TRBJ2-6; D: TRBD1
CDR3: AISEVQNYGYT; V: TRBV10-3; size: .; J: TRBJ1-2; D: .
CDR3: ASSLADSGRGRDEQY; V: TRBV7-9; size: .; J: TRBJ2-7; D: TRBD2
CDR3: SDYREINTEAF; V: TRBV29-1; size: .; J: TRBJ1-1; D: .
CDR3: SVVSDTDTQY; V: TRBV29-1; size: once; J: TRBJ2-3; D: .
CDR3: ASSLTSGSTDTQY; V: TRBV7-2; size: .; J: TRBJ2-3; D: TRBD2
CDR3: ASSLSRGPNEKLF; V: TRBV2; size: .; J: TRBJ1-4; D: TRBD1
CDR3: ASSGTSGNIQY; V: TRBV12-3/TRBV12-4; size: .; J: TRBJ2-4; D: TRBD2
CDR3: ASSSPLGQGGTQY; V: TRBV28; size: .; J: TRBJ2-3; D: .
CDR3: ASSSEGATEAF; V: TRBV12-3/TRBV12-4; size: .; J: TRBJ1-1; D: TRBD1
CDR3: ATSDFARQGVSFGELF; V: TRBV24-1; size: .; J: TRBJ2-2; D: TRBD1
CDR3: ASSQNSGGAIDYEQY; V: TRBV4-1; size: .; J: TRBJ2-7; D: TRBD2
CDR3: ASSYRGPKRETQY; V: TRBV7-6; size: .; J: TRBJ2-5; D: .
CDR3: ASSLRSGGRSYNEQF; V: TRBV7-2; size: .; J: TRBJ2-1; D: TRBD2
CDR3: ASSPGTGVTQY; V: TRBV11-2; size: .; J: TRBJ2-5; D: TRBD1
CDR3: AGRAQGVDGYT; V: TRBV2; size: .; J: TRBJ1-2; D: TRBD1
CDR3: ASRRGSYGYT; V: TRBV28; size: .; J: TRBJ1-2; D: .
CDR3: ASSLGQGPYEQY; V: TRBV11-3; size: .; J: TRBJ2-7; D: TRBD1
CDR3: ASSHHQGRNDNQPQH; V: TRBV23-1; size: .; J: TRBJ1-5; D: .
CDR3: ASSPRGLAGQETQY; V: TRBV5-4; size: .; J: TRBJ2-5; D: TRBD2
CDR3: ASSGGVGRGMDEQY; V: TRBV9; size: .; J: TRBJ2-7; D: .
CDR3: ASSLTGVAYEQY; V: TRBV7-2; size: .; J: TRBJ2-7; D: TRBD1
CDR3: ASSLNGQGAGANVLT; V: TRBV7-3; size: .; J: TRBJ2-6; D: TRBD1
CDR3: ASTTGRYYGYT; V: TRBV28; size: once; J: TRBJ1-2; D: .
CDR3: ASATGLTGELF; V: TRBV4-1; size: .; J: TRBJ2-2; D: TRBD1
CDR3: ASSGPNQPQH; V: TRBV6-2/TRBV6-3; size: .; J: TRBJ1-5; D: .
CDR3: ASTLGQGVSIMDTEAF; V: TRBV28; size: once; J: TRBJ1-1; D: TRBD1
CDR3: ASSVTGLAGGEVGYNEQF; V: TRBV19; size: .; J: TRBJ2-1; D: TRBD2